This T cell receptor (beta chain) was observed in a study of OX40 agonist ivuxolimab in advanced cancers. This CDR3 spans 14 amino acids. Germline lookup yields CDR1 LNHDA and CDR2 SQIVND (reference sequence). V was cut by 8 bases and J by 2 bases, with 16 bases left in between. The protocol was immunoSEQ multiplex PCR, while the TCRdb copy is restricted to in-frame clones and leaves out a portion. This sample carries fewer than 20,000 clones, just over 70% of them seen once, and the ten largest clones take roughly 15%. The chain is built from TRBV19 and TRBJ2-7; TRBD1 is a possible D gene (6 bases). The receptor's source is an adult with an advanced solid tumor such as melanoma, head and neck, liver or kidney cancer. The sample was CD4+ or CD8+ T cells sorted from blood, taken in a trial of the OX40 agonist ivuxolimab. CDR3 nucleotide sequence: TGTGCCAGTGCCTGGACAGAACGGACCTACGAGCAGTACTTC. It codes for CASAWTERTYEQYF.